Listed below are T cell receptor beta chains from one sample, sequenced in a study of cytomegalovirus exposure and HLA in healthy donors. Profiling relied on immunoSEQ multiplex PCR, and the TCRdb table lists in-frame clones only, not all of them. This sample has approximately 140,000 clones, with roughly 84% found just once. The specimen was PBMCs. Every receptor here comes from a boy between 10 and 17 years old in good health and CMV-seronegative. Both conserved end residues are part of each CDR3. Each record gives: D gene, clone size, J gene, V gene, CDR3 DNA, CDR3 protein. The D gene is left open where the match is weak. Rows may omit the clone size; those that give it use once, few, many or a size class.

D gene: .; clone size: .; J gene: TRBJ1-1; V gene: TRBV18; CDR3 DNA: TGTGCCAGCTCGCCCTCTGGGGGCCCTGAAGCTTTCTTT; CDR3 protein: CASSPSGGPEAFF
D gene: TRBD1; clone size: .; J gene: TRBJ1-2; V gene: TRBV7-8; CDR3 DNA: TGTGCCAGCAGCTCGACCGGGACAGGGGGTAGCCATGGCTACACCTTC; CDR3 protein: CASSSTGTGGSHGYTF
D gene: TRBD1; clone size: .; J gene: TRBJ1-2; V gene: TRBV11-2; CDR3 DNA: TGTGCCAGCAGAAAAAACCAACAGGGGAGGCATGGCTACACCTTC; CDR3 protein: CASRKNQQGRHGYTF
D gene: .; clone size: .; J gene: TRBJ2-3; V gene: TRBV7-3; CDR3 DNA: TGTGCCAGCAGCCCCTCGGGGGCAGATACGCAGTATTTT; CDR3 protein: CASSPSGADTQYF
D gene: TRBD1; clone size: .; J gene: TRBJ2-1; V gene: TRBV7-3; CDR3 DNA: TGTGCCAGCAGTGAAACAGGGGTAGATGAGCAGTTCTTC; CDR3 protein: CASSETGVDEQFF
D gene: .; clone size: .; J gene: TRBJ1-3; V gene: TRBV11-2; CDR3 DNA: TGTGCCAGCAGCTTTCCGTCGGGATGGGGTGCTGGAAACACCATATATTTT; CDR3 protein: CASSFPSGWGAGNTIYF
D gene: .; clone size: .; J gene: TRBJ2-1; V gene: TRBV14; CDR3 DNA: TGTGCCAGCAGTCAGGTGGACTGGGACAATGAGCAGTTCTTC; CDR3 protein: CASSQVDWDNEQFF
D gene: TRBD2; clone size: .; J gene: TRBJ2-1; V gene: TRBV6-4; CDR3 DNA: TGTGCCAGCAGTGACTCGACTAGCGGGTACAATGAGCAGTTCTTC; CDR3 protein: CASSDSTSGYNEQFF
D gene: TRBD1; clone size: .; J gene: TRBJ1-2; V gene: TRBV29-1; CDR3 DNA: TGCAGCGTTCCTTCACGAGACAGGGGAAGAGTAAACTATGGCTACCCCTTC; CDR3 protein: CSVPSRDRGRVNYGYPF
D gene: TRBD1; clone size: few; J gene: TRBJ2-7; V gene: TRBV6-5; CDR3 DNA: TGTGCCAGCAGTTCGGGGACAGGACAATCCTACGAGCAGTACTTC; CDR3 protein: CASSSGTGQSYEQYF
D gene: TRBD2; clone size: .; J gene: TRBJ2-3; V gene: TRBV6-1; CDR3 DNA: TGTGCCAGCAGTGAAGCGCAAGGGGATCGGGGGGGGGATACGCAGTATTTT; CDR3 protein: CASSEAQGDRGGDTQYF
D gene: TRBD2; clone size: .; J gene: TRBJ2-7; V gene: TRBV4-3; CDR3 DNA: TGCGCCAGCAGCCAAGATTTCGGGCTAGCGGCAACCTACGAGCAGTACTTC; CDR3 protein: CASSQDFGLAATYEQYF
D gene: .; clone size: .; J gene: TRBJ2-2; V gene: TRBV6-1; CDR3 DNA: TGTGCCAGCACCGGACAGCGTAACACCGGGGAGCTGTTTTTT; CDR3 protein: CASTGQRNTGELFF
D gene: .; clone size: .; J gene: TRBJ1-2; V gene: TRBV2; CDR3 DNA: TGTGCCAGCCTCCAGACAGGCCCTCTGGTCAAAGCCTTC; CDR3 protein: CASLQTGPLVKAF
D gene: TRBD1; clone size: .; J gene: TRBJ1-5; V gene: TRBV28; CDR3 DNA: TGTGCCAGCAGTCCCGGGACAGGAGCCCCAGGGAATCAGCCCCAGCATTTT; CDR3 protein: CASSPGTGAPGNQPQHF
D gene: TRBD2; clone size: .; J gene: TRBJ2-2; V gene: TRBV4-1; CDR3 DNA: TGCGCCAGCAGCCCCGGACTAGCGGCGAGTCAGGGGGAGCTGTTTTTT; CDR3 protein: CASSPGLAASQGELFF
D gene: .; clone size: once; J gene: TRBJ2-3; V gene: TRBV27; CDR3 DNA: TGTGCCAGCAGACTCCGCGGCACAGATACGCAGTATTTT; CDR3 protein: CASRLRGTDTQYF
D gene: .; clone size: .; J gene: TRBJ1-3; V gene: TRBV9; CDR3 DNA: TGTGCCAGCAGCGTAACTCCCGGAGTGACGGCTGGAAACACCATATATTTT; CDR3 protein: CASSVTPGVTAGNTIYF
D gene: TRBD2; clone size: .; J gene: TRBJ2-5; V gene: TRBV2; CDR3 DNA: TGTGCCACCCTAGCGGGACGGGCCCAGTACTTC; CDR3 protein: CATLAGRAQYF
D gene: .; clone size: .; J gene: TRBJ2-7; V gene: TRBV6-6; CDR3 DNA: TGTGCCAGCAGTTACGGGACACTATCCTACGAGCAGTACTTC; CDR3 protein: CASSYGTLSYEQYF
D gene: TRBD2; clone size: .; J gene: TRBJ2-7; V gene: TRBV4-2; CDR3 DNA: TGTGCCAGCAGCCAAGATTGGTCTAGCGGGGCCTACGAGCAGTACTTC; CDR3 protein: CASSQDWSSGAYEQYF
D gene: .; clone size: .; J gene: TRBJ1-2; V gene: TRBV7-9; CDR3 DNA: TGTGCCAGCAGCCCAACAGAGCTCGGCTACACCTTC; CDR3 protein: CASSPTELGYTF
D gene: .; clone size: .; J gene: TRBJ1-1; V gene: TRBV5-6; CDR3 DNA: TGTGCCAGCAGGTCCGCTTGGCAGGGGATGGGCCCTGAAGCTTTCTTT; CDR3 protein: CASRSAWQGMGPEAFF
D gene: TRBD1; clone size: .; J gene: TRBJ1-5; V gene: TRBV30; CDR3 DNA: TGTGCCTGGAGTGCCCACAGGGGGGGTAATCAGCCCCAGCATTTT; CDR3 protein: CAWSAHRGGNQPQHF
D gene: TRBD2; clone size: once; J gene: TRBJ2-7; V gene: TRBV4-2; CDR3 DNA: TGTGCCAGCAGCTACACGTCCGGGACTAGCGGGAGGGAGCAGTACTTC; CDR3 protein: CASSYTSGTSGREQYF
D gene: TRBD1; clone size: .; J gene: TRBJ1-6; V gene: TRBV5-6; CDR3 DNA: TGTGCCAGCAGCTGGGGACAGGGAGGTTCACCCCTCCACTTT; CDR3 protein: CASSWGQGGSPLHF
D gene: TRBD2; clone size: .; J gene: TRBJ2-5; V gene: TRBV5-1; CDR3 DNA: TGCGCCAGCAGCTTGTTTCTAGCGGGAGGGCCCGAGACCCAGTACTTC; CDR3 protein: CASSLFLAGGPETQYF
D gene: .; clone size: .; J gene: TRBJ2-7; V gene: TRBV4-1; CDR3 DNA: TGCGCCAGCAGCCAAGTAGGGGGTGGGTACGAGCAGTACTTC; CDR3 protein: CASSQVGGGYEQYF
D gene: TRBD1; clone size: .; J gene: TRBJ1-2; V gene: TRBV6-5; CDR3 DNA: TGTGCCAGCAGTCCCACAGGGGATTATGGCTACACCTTC; CDR3 protein: CASSPTGDYGYTF
D gene: TRBD1; clone size: .; J gene: TRBJ2-2; V gene: TRBV5-6; CDR3 DNA: TGTGCCAGCAGTCCGACAGGGGTCGGGGAGCTGTTTTTT; CDR3 protein: CASSPTGVGELFF
D gene: .; clone size: .; J gene: TRBJ2-1; V gene: TRBV19; CDR3 DNA: TGTGCCAGTAGTACTGGCAGGGGTTCCTACAATGAGCAGTTCTTC; CDR3 protein: CASSTGRGSYNEQFF
D gene: TRBD1; clone size: .; J gene: TRBJ1-1; V gene: TRBV19; CDR3 DNA: TGTGCCAGTAGTACTGACAGGGGGACTGAAGCTTTCTTT; CDR3 protein: CASSTDRGTEAFF
D gene: TRBD1; clone size: .; J gene: TRBJ2-7; V gene: TRBV19; CDR3 DNA: TGTGCCAGTAGTCCGTTTAGGACAGGGGACACGAGGGAGCAGTACTTC; CDR3 protein: CASSPFRTGDTREQYF
D gene: .; clone size: .; J gene: TRBJ1-2; V gene: TRBV7-2; CDR3 DNA: TGTGCCAGCAGCTTAGGGGGAGGACGGAACCCCTATGGCTACACCTTC; CDR3 protein: CASSLGGGRNPYGYTF
D gene: TRBD1; clone size: .; J gene: TRBJ2-1; V gene: TRBV10-3; CDR3 DNA: TGTGCCATCAGTGGGGACAGGGTTTTGGTAAATGAGCAGTTCTTC; CDR3 protein: CAISGDRVLVNEQFF
D gene: TRBD2; clone size: .; J gene: TRBJ2-5; V gene: TRBV6-1; CDR3 DNA: TGTGCCAGCAGTCTGCGACTAGCCCAAGAGACCCAGTACTTC; CDR3 protein: CASSLRLAQETQYF
D gene: .; clone size: .; J gene: TRBJ2-3; V gene: TRBV27; CDR3 DNA: TGTGCCAGCAGTTTCGTCCCCGCAGATACGCAGTATTTT; CDR3 protein: CASSFVPADTQYF